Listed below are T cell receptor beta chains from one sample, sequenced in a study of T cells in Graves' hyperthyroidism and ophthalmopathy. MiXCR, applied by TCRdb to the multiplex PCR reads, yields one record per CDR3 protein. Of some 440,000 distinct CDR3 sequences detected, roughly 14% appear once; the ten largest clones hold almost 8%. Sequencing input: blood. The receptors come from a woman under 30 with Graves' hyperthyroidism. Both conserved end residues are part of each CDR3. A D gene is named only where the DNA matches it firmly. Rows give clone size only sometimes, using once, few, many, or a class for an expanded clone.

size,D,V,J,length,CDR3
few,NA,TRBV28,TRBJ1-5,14,CASSSGQHNQPQHF
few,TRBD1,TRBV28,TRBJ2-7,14,CASSIDRGGHEQYF
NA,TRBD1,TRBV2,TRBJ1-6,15,CASREQGADGSPLHF
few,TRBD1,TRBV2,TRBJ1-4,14,CASTLTGRDEKLFF
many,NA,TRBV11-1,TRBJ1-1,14,CASSLGVGSTEAFF
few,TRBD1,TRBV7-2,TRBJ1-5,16,CASSYKGQPSNQPQHF
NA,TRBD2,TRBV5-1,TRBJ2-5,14,CASRPGLAVETQYF
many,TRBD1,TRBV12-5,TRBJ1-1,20,CASGLAHKLSGQGVNTEAFF
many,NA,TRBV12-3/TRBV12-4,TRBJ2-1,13,CASSPQGGNEQFF
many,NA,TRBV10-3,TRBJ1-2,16,CAISGIRQATVYGYTF
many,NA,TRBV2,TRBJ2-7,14,CASRASGNSYEQYF
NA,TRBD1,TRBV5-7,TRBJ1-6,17,CASSSGQPNSYNSPLHF
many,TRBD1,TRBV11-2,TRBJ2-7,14,CASSLGDRSYEQYF
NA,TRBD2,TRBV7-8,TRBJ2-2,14,CAERLADFTGELFF
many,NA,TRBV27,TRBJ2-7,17,CASSPLGGGAGAYEQYF
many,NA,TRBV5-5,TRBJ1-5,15,CASSLGQGIHQPQHF
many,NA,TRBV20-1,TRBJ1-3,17,CSARDPSRGAGGNTIYF
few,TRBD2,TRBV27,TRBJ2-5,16,CASSLYAGEGEETQYF
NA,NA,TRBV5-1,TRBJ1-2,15,CASSIGTADDYGYTF
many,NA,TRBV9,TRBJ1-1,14,CASSPQGAGTEAFF
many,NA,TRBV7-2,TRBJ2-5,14,CASSLVAGEETQYF
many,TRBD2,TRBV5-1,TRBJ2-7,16,CASSLGGTPGPYEQYF
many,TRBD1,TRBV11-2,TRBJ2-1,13,CASSFHRGYEQFF
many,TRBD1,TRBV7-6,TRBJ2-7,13,CASSRGTVDEQYF
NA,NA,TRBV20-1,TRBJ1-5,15,CSAGLADSANQPQHF
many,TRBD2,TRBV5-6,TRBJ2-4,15,CASSLARGGGDIQYF
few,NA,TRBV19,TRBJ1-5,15,CASSNMGDSNQPQHF
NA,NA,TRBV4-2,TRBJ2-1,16,CASSALGEGGLNEQFF
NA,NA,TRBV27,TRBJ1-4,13,CASRPSDPEKLFF
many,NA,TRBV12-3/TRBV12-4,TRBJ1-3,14,CASRRASSGNTIYF
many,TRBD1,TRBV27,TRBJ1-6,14,CASGVWDRNSPLHF
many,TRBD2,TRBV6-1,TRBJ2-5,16,CASRYSGGRNQETQYF
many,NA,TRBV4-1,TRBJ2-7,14,CASSPRGPPGEQYF
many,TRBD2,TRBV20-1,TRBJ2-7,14,CSASTSGGSYEQYF
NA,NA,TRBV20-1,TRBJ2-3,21,CSAPGQGIDRSSGGPTDTQYF
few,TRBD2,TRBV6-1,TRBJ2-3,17,CASSEISGGSGADTQYF
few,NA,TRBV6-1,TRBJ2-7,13,CASSGGSGREQYF
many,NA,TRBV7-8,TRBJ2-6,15,CASSPNAGSYDVLTF
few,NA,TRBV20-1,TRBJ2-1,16,CSARELRLDPINEQFF
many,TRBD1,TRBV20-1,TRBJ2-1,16,CSARDSGTGTYNEQFF
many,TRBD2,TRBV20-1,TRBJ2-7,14,CSARVASGSYEQYF
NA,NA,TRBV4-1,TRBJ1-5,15,CASSPRDISNQPQHF